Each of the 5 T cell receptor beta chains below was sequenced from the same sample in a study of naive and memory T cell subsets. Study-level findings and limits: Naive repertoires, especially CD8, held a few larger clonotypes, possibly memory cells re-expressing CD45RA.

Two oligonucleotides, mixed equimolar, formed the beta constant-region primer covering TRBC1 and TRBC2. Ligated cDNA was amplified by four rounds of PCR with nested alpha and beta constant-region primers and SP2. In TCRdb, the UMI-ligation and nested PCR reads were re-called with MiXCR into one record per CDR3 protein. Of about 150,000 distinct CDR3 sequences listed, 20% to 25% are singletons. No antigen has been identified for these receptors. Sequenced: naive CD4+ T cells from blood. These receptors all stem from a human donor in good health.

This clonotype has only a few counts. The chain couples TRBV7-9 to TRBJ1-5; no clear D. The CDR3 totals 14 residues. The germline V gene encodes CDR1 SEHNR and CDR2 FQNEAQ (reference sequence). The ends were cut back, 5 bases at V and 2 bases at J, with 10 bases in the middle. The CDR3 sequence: CASSPAWGNQPQHF. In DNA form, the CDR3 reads TGTGCCAGCAGCCCTGCCTGGGGCAATCAGCCCCAGCATTTT. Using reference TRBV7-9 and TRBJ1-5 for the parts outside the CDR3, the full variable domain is DTGVSQNPRHKITKRGQNVTFRCDPISEHNRLYWYRQTLGQGPEFLTYFQNEAQLEKSRLLSDRFSAERPKGSFSTLEIQRTEQGDSAMYLCASSPAWGNQPQHFGDGTRLSIL.

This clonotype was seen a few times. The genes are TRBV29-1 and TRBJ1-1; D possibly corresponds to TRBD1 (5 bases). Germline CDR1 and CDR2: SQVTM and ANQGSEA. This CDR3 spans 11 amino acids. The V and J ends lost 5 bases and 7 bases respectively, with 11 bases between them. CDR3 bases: TGCAGCGTTTCCAGGGTCGGTGAAGCTTTCTTT. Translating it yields CSVSRVGEAFF.

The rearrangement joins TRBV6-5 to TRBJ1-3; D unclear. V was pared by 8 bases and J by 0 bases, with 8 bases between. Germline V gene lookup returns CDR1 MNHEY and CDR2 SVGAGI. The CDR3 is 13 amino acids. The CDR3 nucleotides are TGTGCCAGCCGGCGTGGCTCTGGAAACACCATATATTTT. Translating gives CASRRGSGNTIYF.

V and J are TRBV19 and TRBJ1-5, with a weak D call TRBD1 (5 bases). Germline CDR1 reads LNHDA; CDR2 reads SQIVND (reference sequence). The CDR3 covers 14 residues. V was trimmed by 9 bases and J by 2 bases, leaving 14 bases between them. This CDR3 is CASAHDRGNQPQHF. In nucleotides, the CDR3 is TGTGCCAGCGCCCACGACAGAGGCAATCAGCCCCAGCATTTT.

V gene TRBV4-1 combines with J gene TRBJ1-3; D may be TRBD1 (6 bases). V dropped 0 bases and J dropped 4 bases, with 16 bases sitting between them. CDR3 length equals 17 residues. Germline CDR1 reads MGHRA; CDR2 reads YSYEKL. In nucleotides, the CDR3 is TGCGCCAGCAGCCAAGATCCGCTGGGGGGCTTAGGAAACACCATATATTTT. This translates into CASSQDPLGGLGNTIYF.